These 12 T cell receptor beta chains were sequenced from one sample in a study of T cell clonality in common variable immunodeficiency. Notes on the study in general: Common variable immunodeficiency TCR beta sequences reportedly had fewer deletions and N-nucleotide insertions.

Produced via immunoSEQ multiplex PCR; TCRdb's table is partial and in-frame only. Recorded here are about 21,000 clones, none singletons. These receptors' targets are unknown. The specimen sequenced was peripheral blood mononuclear cells. These receptors were collected from a human donor with common variable immunodeficiency.

This clone was recorded many times. The sequenced fragment ends 3 residues before the CDR3 boundary, so the rest is inferred from the germline J gene. The chain combines TRBV19 with TRBJ2-1, with 8 bases identical to TRBD2. With V trimmed by 4 bases and J by 7 bases, 9 bases remained unmatched. CDR3 length equals 15 residues. Germline V gene sequence: CDR1 LNHDA, CDR2 SQIVND (reference sequence). The CDR3 DNA, read in part, is TGTGCCAGTAGTAGAGGATTTAGCGGGGAGAATGAG. Translation: CASSRGFSGENE. The entire CDR3 protein reads CASSRGFSGENEQFF.

This clone showed up many times. The sequence runs out 3 residues before the end of the CDR3; the remainder is reconstructed from the germline J gene. The chain links TRBV20-1 to TRBJ2-2; D gene uncertain. V was cut by 0 bases and J by 7 bases, with 12 bases left in between. Per the germline V gene, CDR1 is DFQATT and CDR2 is SNEGSKA (reference sequence). This CDR3 comprises 14 residues. Partial CDR3 DNA: TGCAGTGCTAGAGATGGGCAGAGGATCGGGGAG. Translation gives CSARDGQRIGE. The whole CDR3 protein reads CSARDGQRIGELFF.

This clone has a count of ten or more. Read coverage stops 3 residues before the CDR3 terminus; the germline J gene supplies the remainder. The chain links TRBV12-5 to TRBJ2-1; D remains unclear. Germline assignment: CDR1 LGHNT and CDR2 FRNRAP. V lost 0 bases, J lost 9 bases, and 9 bases lay in between. The CDR3 sequence is 13 residues long. CDR3 bases read: TGTGCTAGTGGTTTGGTCAGATCAAGTGAG. Amino acid sequence: CASGLVRSSE. The full CDR3 protein reads CASGLVRSSEQFF.

This clone has a count of ten or more. The read falls 3 residues short of the CDR3 end, and the missing part is taken from the germline J gene. The rearrangement joins TRBV2 to TRBJ2-3; D possibly corresponds to TRBD1 (6 bases). V lost 8 bases and J 6 bases, leaving 27 bases between the germline ends. Germline CDR1 reads SNHLY; CDR2 reads FYNNEI. The CDR3 length is 17 residues. The CDR3: CASVNIPTGTKLDTQYF. Incomplete CDR3 DNA: TGTGCCAGCGTGAACATCCCGACAGGAACGAAACTGGATACG.

Concerning this clone itself: The read terminates 3 residues before the CDR3 end, so the remaining end is supplied by the germline J gene. This chain joins TRBV2 and TRBJ2-6, with a tentative D call TRBD1 (6 bases). The CDR3 covers 17 residues. From germline, CDR1 is SNHLY and CDR2 FYNNEI. Trimming removed 5 bases from V and 0 bases from J, with 14 bases in between. The sequenced part of the CDR3 DNA is TGTGCCAGCAGTTACACCGGGACAAACTCTGGGGCCAACGTC. This translates into CASSYTGTNSGANV. The full CDR3 sequence reads CASSYTGTNSGANVLTF.

In its sample, this clone was seen many times. The CDR3 sequence is CASSQSVGLAGGRSEQFF. The CDR3 bases that were read are TGCGCCAGCAGTCAATCCGTAGGACTAGCGGGGGGGCGAAGTGAG. V usage is TRBV23-1 and J usage is TRBJ2-1, with 15 bases matching TRBD2. The read gets to within 3 residues of the CDR3 end, and the germline J gene fills in the rest. TRBV23-1 is annotated as an ORF whose role is uncertain. V lost 0 bases, J lost 9 bases, and 9 bases stayed unmatched. The CDR3 runs 18 residues.

Of note for this clone: The read gets to within 3 residues of the CDR3 end, and the germline J gene fills in the rest. This chain connects TRBV7-2 to TRBJ2-3, with a tentative D call TRBD2 (7 bases). This CDR3 comprises 15 residues. Germline CDR1 and CDR2: SGHTA and FQGNSA. Between the trimmed V and J ends, which lost 8 bases and 1 base, there was a span of 16 bases. The DNA read from the CDR3 is TGTGCCAGCGACCCACGGGGGGCGGGCACAGATACG. Translated, it gives CASDPRGAGTDT. The whole CDR3 sequence is CASDPRGAGTDTQYF.

This clone appeared many times. At one of its ends the junction is not consistent with the germline gene, which may arise from a read error. The read comes to an end 3 residues before the CDR3 does, leaving the germline J gene to fill in the end. The genes are TRBV23-1 and TRBJ1-5; a weak D match, TRBD1 (6 bases). TRBV23-1 is an ORF; its function is uncertain. The CDR3 is made up of 17 amino acids. CDR3 bases read: TGCGTCAGCATATCCGGGCAGGGGCGGTTTCGGGATCAGCCC. This encodes CVSISGQGRFRDQP. The whole CDR3 protein reads CVSISGQGRFRDQPQHF.

This clone was observed at least ten times. The CDR3 goes on 3 residues after the read ends, and that part is filled in from the germline J gene. This rearrangement joins TRBV6-2 or TRBV6-3 to TRBJ1-1; 7 bases match TRBD1. The germline gives CDR1 MNHEY, CDR2 SVGEGT. The CDR3 totals 17 residues. V dropped 5 bases and J dropped 4; count of bases not matched to a gene: 16. The CDR3 DNA, read in part, is TGTGCCAGCAGTCCTCAAGGGGGCGGGACTGGTAGCACTGAA. Translation gives CASSPQGGGTGSTE. In full, the CDR3 is CASSPQGGGTGSTEAFF.

This clone came up many times. The sequenced fragment ends 3 residues before the CDR3 boundary, so the rest is inferred from the germline J gene. The chain couples TRBV20-1 to TRBJ2-3; D is unclear. CDR3 size: 13 residues. V lost 3 bases and J 0 bases, leaving 7 bases between the germline ends. The germline V gene has CDR1 DFQATT and CDR2 SNEGSKA (reference sequence). CDR3 DNA, as far as it was read: TGCAGTGCTAGGTTTCCTAGCACAGATACG. Its translation: CSARFPSTDT. The CDR3 in full is CSARFPSTDTQYF.

At least ten counts were recorded for this clone. The read gets to within 3 residues of the CDR3 end, and the germline J gene fills in the rest. The gene calls are TRBV19 and TRBJ1-5; a weak D match, TRBD1 (5 bases). Trimming shortened V by 0 bases and J by 9 bases, and 18 bases separated the two germline ends. Looked up from germline, CDR1 is LNHDA and CDR2 is SQIVND (reference sequence). This CDR3 has 16 residues. CDR3 region: CASSIDTRGGIPPQHF. The CDR3 DNA, read in part, is TGTGCCAGTAGTATAGATACGCGGGGGGGGATTCCGCCC. Filled out from reference TRBV19 and TRBJ1-5, the complete variable domain reads DGGITQSPKYLFRKEGQNVTLSCEQNLNHDAMYWYRQDPGQGLRLIYYSQIVNDFQKGDIAEGYSVSREKKESFPLTVTSAQKNPTAFYLCASSIDTRGGIPPQHFGDGTRLSIL.

This clone was counted many times. The read comes to an end 3 residues before the CDR3 does, leaving the germline J gene to fill in the end. The V and J genes are TRBV7-2 and TRBJ1-4; no clear D gene. Germline assignment: CDR1 SGHTA and CDR2 FQGNSA. The CDR3 spans 14 residues. V was clipped by 2 bases and J by 0 bases, with 4 bases between them. CDR3 residues: CASSLTATNEKLFF. The part of the CDR3 DNA that was read is TGTGCCAGCAGCTTAACGGCAACTAATGAAAAA.